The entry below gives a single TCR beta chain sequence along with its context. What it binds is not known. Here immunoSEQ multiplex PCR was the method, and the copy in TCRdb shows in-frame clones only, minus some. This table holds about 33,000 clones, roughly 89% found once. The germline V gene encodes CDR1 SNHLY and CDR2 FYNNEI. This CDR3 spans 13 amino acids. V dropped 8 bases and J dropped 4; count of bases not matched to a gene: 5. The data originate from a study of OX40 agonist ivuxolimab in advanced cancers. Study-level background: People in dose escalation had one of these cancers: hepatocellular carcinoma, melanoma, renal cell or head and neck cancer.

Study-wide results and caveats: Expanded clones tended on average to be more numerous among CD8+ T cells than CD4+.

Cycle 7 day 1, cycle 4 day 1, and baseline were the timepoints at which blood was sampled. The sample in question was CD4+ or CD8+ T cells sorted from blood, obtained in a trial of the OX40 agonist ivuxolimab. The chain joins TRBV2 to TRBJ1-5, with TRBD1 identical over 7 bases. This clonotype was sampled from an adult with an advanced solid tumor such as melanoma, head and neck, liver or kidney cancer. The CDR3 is CASQTGWNQPQHF. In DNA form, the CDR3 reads TGTGCCAGCCAGACAGGGTGGAATCAGCCCCAGCATTTT.